The 24 T cell receptor beta chains below were found in one sample sequenced in a study of OX40 agonist ivuxolimab in advanced cancers. The data were produced by immunoSEQ multiplex PCR, yet TCRdb's version contains in-frame clones alone and is incomplete. Among tens of thousands of clones listed, about 78% were seen once. The sequencing used CD4+ or CD8+ T cells sorted from blood, collected in a trial of the OX40 agonist ivuxolimab. These receptors came from an adult with an advanced solid tumor such as melanoma, head and neck, liver or kidney cancer.

This clone was seen more than once but under ten times. The rearrangement joins TRBV10-3 to TRBJ2-3; D unclear. V was pared by 6 bases and J by 0 bases, with 10 bases between. This CDR3 is 14 amino acids long. Germline assignment: CDR1 ENHRY and CDR2 SYGVKD. CDR3 bases: TGTGCCATCAGGGAAGCGACTAGCACAGATACGCAGTATTTT. Its translation is CAIREATSTDTQYF.

V usage is TRBV18 and J usage is TRBJ1-2; D perhaps matches TRBD1 (5 bases). The germline V gene has CDR1 KGHSH and CDR2 LQKENI. This CDR3 spans 14 amino acids. V lost 2 bases to trimming and J lost 12 bases, with 19 bases between them. CDR3 bases: TGTGCCAGCTCACCAGGGACGGCACGGACCGGCCACACCTTC. Protein: CASSPGTARTGHTF.

This clone has just a few counts. This chain uses TRBV10-3 with TRBJ1-4, with TRBD1 matching 8 bases. Trimming removed 8 bases from V and 7 bases from J; junction bases left unmatched: 6. The CDR3 length is 13 residues. The V gene's germline CDR1 is ENHRY and CDR2 SYGVKD. The CDR3 coding sequence is TGTGCCATCGCCGGACAGGGAACTGAAAAACTGTTTTTT. Its translation is CAIAGQGTEKLFF.

This clone was recorded a few times. This chain links TRBV2 with TRBJ2-1; weak D call: TRBD1 (6 bases). The germline V and J ends were trimmed by 4 bases and 2 bases, with 6 bases remaining between them. Germline V CDR1 and CDR2: SNHLY, FYNNEI. The CDR3 is 13 amino acids. CDR3 DNA: TGTGCCAGCAGTGCAGGGGCCTACAATGAGCAGTTCTTC. This sequence encodes CASSAGAYNEQFF.

The V call is TRBV19, the J call TRBJ1-2; D not certain. Deletions cut 7 bases from V and 9 bases from J, with 21 bases between. Germline-derived CDR1 and CDR2 are LNHDA and SQIVND (reference sequence). The CDR3 runs 14 residues. This chain's CDR3 is CASTPSRGKFRYTF. The CDR3 DNA reads as TGTGCCAGTACCCCATCCCGCGGGAAGTTTCGCTACACCTTC. The full variable domain, in which reference TRBV19 and TRBJ1-2 provide the parts outside the CDR3, is DGGITQSPKYLFRKEGQNVTLSCEQNLNHDAMYWYRQDPGQGLRLIYYSQIVNDFQKGDIAEGYSVSREKKESFPLTVTSAQKNPTAFYLCASTPSRGKFRYTFGSGTRLTVV.

The chain carries TRBV6-1 and TRBJ1-1; D is undetermined. CDR1 is MNHNS and CDR2 is SASEGT in the germline V gene. With 5 bases removed from V and 9 bases from J, the gap between germline ends came to 19 bases. The CDR3 is 14 amino acids. The CDR3 protein is CASSPLVGEGKAFF. CDR3 DNA: TGTGCCAGCAGTCCCCTCGTCGGGGAGGGTAAAGCTTTCTTT.

The genes are TRBV4-1 and TRBJ2-2; 8 bases are shared with TRBD2. Germline CDR1 and CDR2: MGHRA and YSYEKL. J was trimmed by 4 bases and V by 6 bases; bases with no gene match: 4. The CDR3 is 14 residues long. The CDR3 here is CASRREGSTGELFF. In nucleotides, the CDR3 is TGCGCCAGCAGACGGGAGGGGAGCACCGGGGAGCTGTTTTTT.

V and J are TRBV7-3 and TRBJ2-3, with D possibly being TRBD2 (6 bases). Germline V gene data show CDR1 as SGHTA and CDR2 as FQGTGA. Trimming cost V 0 bases and J 6 bases, with 13 bases left between them. This CDR3 comprises 15 residues. In DNA form, the CDR3 reads TGTGCCAGCAGCTTAACGGGAGGTGGTCACGATACGCAGTATTTT. Amino acids: CASSLTGGGHDTQYF.

The chain recombines TRBV28 with TRBJ1-2; TRBD1 might be the D (6 bases). The germline V and J ends were trimmed by 2 bases and 8 bases, with 9 bases remaining between them. The CDR3 covers 12 residues. Per germline, CDR1 MDHEN and CDR2 SYDVKM. This chain's CDR3 is CASSLVRGGYTF. The CDR3 bases are TGTGCCAGCAGTTTAGTCAGGGGAGGCTACACCTTC.

This chain links TRBV4-1 with TRBJ1-1; D not resolved. Germline V gene lookup returns CDR1 MGHRA and CDR2 YSYEKL. The CDR3 has 16 amino acids. V lost 4 bases and J lost 3, with 18 bases in between. The CDR3 nucleotides are TGCGCCAGCAGCCCTAAGTTTGGGGAGGCCCACACTGAAGCTTTCTTT. Amino acid sequence: CASSPKFGEAHTEAFF.

The CDR3 protein is CASSVSPGASEAFF. The CDR3, as DNA: TGCGCCAGCAGCGTTTCCCCCGGAGCATCTGAAGCTTTCTTT. The rearrangement joins TRBV5-1 to TRBJ1-1; D is uncertain. This CDR3 spans 14 amino acids. V lost 4 bases, J lost 6 bases, and 16 bases lay in between. CDR1 and CDR2 (germline): SGHRS, YFSETQ.

The gene calls are TRBV28 and TRBJ1-2, with D tentatively TRBD1 (5 bases). V dropped 9 bases and J dropped 6 bases, with 14 bases sitting between them. The length of the CDR3 is 12 residues. In germline, CDR1 is MDHEN, CDR2 SYDVKM. CDR3 protein: CASRDAGHGYTF. The CDR3 coding sequence is TGTGCCAGTCGTGATGCGGGGCATGGCTACACCTTC.

This clone was counted a few times. This chain links TRBV28 with TRBJ2-3; TRBD2 is a possible D gene (6 bases). The CDR3 is 12 residues long. Trimming shortened V by 8 bases and J by 6 bases, and 12 bases separated the two germline ends. Germline CDR1 is MDHEN and CDR2 is SYDVKM. The CDR3 here is CASGLAGDTQYF. The CDR3 region has the DNA TGTGCCAGCGGGCTCGCGGGGGATACGCAGTATTTT.

This clone has more than one count but fewer than ten. This chain connects TRBV19 to TRBJ2-5; 10 bases are a match to TRBD2. Losses at the gene ends were 6 bases for V and 6 bases for J; bases not matched to a gene: 10. CDR1 and CDR2 from the germline V gene are LNHDA and SQIVND (reference sequence). The CDR3 has 15 residues. CDR3 DNA sequence: TGTGCCAGTAGCCTCGAGACTAGCGGGCGGAAGACCCAGTACTTC. It is translated as CASSLETSGRKTQYF.

The chain has TRBV5-1 and TRBJ2-1, with 8 bases that match TRBD1. V dropped 2 bases and J dropped 10; count of bases not matched to a gene: 5. The CDR3 extends over 13 amino acids. The germline V gene has CDR1 SGHRS and CDR2 YFSETQ. As DNA, the CDR3 is TGCGCCAGCAGCTTTGGGACAGGCTGGGAGCAGTTCTTC. This sequence encodes CASSFGTGWEQFF.

The V call is TRBV5-1, the J call TRBJ2-1, with 7 positions matching TRBD2. Trimming cost V 0 bases and J 8 bases; bases outside gene matches: 8. Germline-derived CDR1 and CDR2 are SGHRS and YFSETQ. This CDR3 region has 15 residues. The CDR3 bases are TGCGCCAGCAGCTTGGGCGGGGGTCGGATTGATGAGCAGTTCTTC. It specifies CASSLGGGRIDEQFF. Full variable domain (remainder filled in from reference TRBV5-1 and TRBJ2-1): KAGVTQTPRYLIKTRGQQVTLSCSPISGHRSVSWYQQTPGQGLQFLFEYFSETQRNKGNFPGRFSGRQFSNSRSEMNVSTLELGDSALYLCASSLGGGRIDEQFFGPGTRLTVL.

The chain employs TRBV19 and TRBJ1-3; no clear D. The length of the CDR3 is 15 residues. Germline V lookup: CDR1 LNHDA, CDR2 SQIVND (reference sequence). V lost 3 bases and J lost 0, with 9 bases in between. CDR3 DNA sequence: TGTGCCAGTAGTATTGGCGGAAGCTCTGGAAACACCATATATTTT. Translation gives CASSIGGSSGNTIYF.

The sample holds one count of this clone. The CDR3 DNA is TGTGCCAGCAGCCCATCAGGGAGGGGGGAGCTGTTTTTT. This sequence encodes CASSPSGRGELFF. The V and J genes are TRBV7-3 and TRBJ2-2; possible D gene TRBD2, 6 bases. The CDR3 runs 13 residues. Trimming removed 5 bases at V and 8 bases at J, with 12 bases between. CDR1 SGHTA and CDR2 FQGTGA come from the germline V gene.

V is TRBV7-6 and J is TRBJ1-4; TRBD1 might be the D (5 bases). This CDR3 spans 12 amino acids. V was pared by 4 bases and J by 7 bases, with 7 bases between. Germline V CDR1 and CDR2: SGHVS, FNYEAQ. The CDR3 here is CASSWRGEKLFF. DNA of the CDR3: TGTGCCAGCAGCTGGAGGGGTGAAAAACTGTTTTTT.

The chain is built from TRBV27 and TRBJ1-1; no reliable D call. Per the germline V gene, CDR1 is MNHEY and CDR2 is SMNVEV (reference sequence). The CDR3 totals 14 residues. Trimming took 6 bases from V and 0 from J, leaving 11 bases between them. CDR3 protein: CASRIGRMNTEAFF. DNA for the CDR3: TGTGCCAGCAGGATAGGACGTATGAACACTGAAGCTTTCTTT.

The rearrangement links TRBV5-1 to TRBJ2-5, with a weak D call TRBD2 (6 bases). V was cut by 4 bases and J by 5 bases, with 9 bases left in between. In germline, CDR1 is SGHRS, CDR2 YFSETQ. CDR3 length equals 12 residues. This chain's CDR3 is CASSPGGETQYF. The CDR3 nucleotides are TGCGCCAGCAGCCCCGGAGGGGAGACCCAGTACTTC.

J is TRBJ1-3 and V is TRBV6-5; no reliable D call. The CDR3 covers 15 residues. Germline V gene data show CDR1 as MNHEY and CDR2 as SVGAGI. Trimming removed 0 bases at V and 7 bases at J, with 13 bases between. The DNA for the CDR3 is TGTGCCAGCAGTTACTCTTGGGATTTAGGGAACACCATATATTTT. Translating gives CASSYSWDLGNTIYF.

The V call is TRBV5-4, the J call TRBJ2-2; the D gene could be TRBD1 or TRBD2 (6 bases each). Trimming removed 3 bases at V and 5 bases at J, with 17 bases between. The CDR3 has 16 residues. Germline loops: CDR1 SGHNT, CDR2 YYREEE (reference sequence). This chain's CDR3 is CASSWDWGQLTGELFF. The CDR3, as DNA: TGTGCCAGCAGCTGGGACTGGGGGCAGCTGACCGGGGAGCTGTTTTTT.

J is TRBJ2-7 and V is TRBV6-5; perhaps TRBD2 as D (5 bases). From germline, CDR1 is MNHEY and CDR2 SVGAGI. The V end was cut by 7 bases, the J end by 7 bases, with 14 bases between. The CDR3 runs 12 residues. CDR3 in amino acids: CASTGRGREQYF. The CDR3 DNA reads TGTGCCAGCACCGGCCGGGGAAGGGAGCAGTACTTC.